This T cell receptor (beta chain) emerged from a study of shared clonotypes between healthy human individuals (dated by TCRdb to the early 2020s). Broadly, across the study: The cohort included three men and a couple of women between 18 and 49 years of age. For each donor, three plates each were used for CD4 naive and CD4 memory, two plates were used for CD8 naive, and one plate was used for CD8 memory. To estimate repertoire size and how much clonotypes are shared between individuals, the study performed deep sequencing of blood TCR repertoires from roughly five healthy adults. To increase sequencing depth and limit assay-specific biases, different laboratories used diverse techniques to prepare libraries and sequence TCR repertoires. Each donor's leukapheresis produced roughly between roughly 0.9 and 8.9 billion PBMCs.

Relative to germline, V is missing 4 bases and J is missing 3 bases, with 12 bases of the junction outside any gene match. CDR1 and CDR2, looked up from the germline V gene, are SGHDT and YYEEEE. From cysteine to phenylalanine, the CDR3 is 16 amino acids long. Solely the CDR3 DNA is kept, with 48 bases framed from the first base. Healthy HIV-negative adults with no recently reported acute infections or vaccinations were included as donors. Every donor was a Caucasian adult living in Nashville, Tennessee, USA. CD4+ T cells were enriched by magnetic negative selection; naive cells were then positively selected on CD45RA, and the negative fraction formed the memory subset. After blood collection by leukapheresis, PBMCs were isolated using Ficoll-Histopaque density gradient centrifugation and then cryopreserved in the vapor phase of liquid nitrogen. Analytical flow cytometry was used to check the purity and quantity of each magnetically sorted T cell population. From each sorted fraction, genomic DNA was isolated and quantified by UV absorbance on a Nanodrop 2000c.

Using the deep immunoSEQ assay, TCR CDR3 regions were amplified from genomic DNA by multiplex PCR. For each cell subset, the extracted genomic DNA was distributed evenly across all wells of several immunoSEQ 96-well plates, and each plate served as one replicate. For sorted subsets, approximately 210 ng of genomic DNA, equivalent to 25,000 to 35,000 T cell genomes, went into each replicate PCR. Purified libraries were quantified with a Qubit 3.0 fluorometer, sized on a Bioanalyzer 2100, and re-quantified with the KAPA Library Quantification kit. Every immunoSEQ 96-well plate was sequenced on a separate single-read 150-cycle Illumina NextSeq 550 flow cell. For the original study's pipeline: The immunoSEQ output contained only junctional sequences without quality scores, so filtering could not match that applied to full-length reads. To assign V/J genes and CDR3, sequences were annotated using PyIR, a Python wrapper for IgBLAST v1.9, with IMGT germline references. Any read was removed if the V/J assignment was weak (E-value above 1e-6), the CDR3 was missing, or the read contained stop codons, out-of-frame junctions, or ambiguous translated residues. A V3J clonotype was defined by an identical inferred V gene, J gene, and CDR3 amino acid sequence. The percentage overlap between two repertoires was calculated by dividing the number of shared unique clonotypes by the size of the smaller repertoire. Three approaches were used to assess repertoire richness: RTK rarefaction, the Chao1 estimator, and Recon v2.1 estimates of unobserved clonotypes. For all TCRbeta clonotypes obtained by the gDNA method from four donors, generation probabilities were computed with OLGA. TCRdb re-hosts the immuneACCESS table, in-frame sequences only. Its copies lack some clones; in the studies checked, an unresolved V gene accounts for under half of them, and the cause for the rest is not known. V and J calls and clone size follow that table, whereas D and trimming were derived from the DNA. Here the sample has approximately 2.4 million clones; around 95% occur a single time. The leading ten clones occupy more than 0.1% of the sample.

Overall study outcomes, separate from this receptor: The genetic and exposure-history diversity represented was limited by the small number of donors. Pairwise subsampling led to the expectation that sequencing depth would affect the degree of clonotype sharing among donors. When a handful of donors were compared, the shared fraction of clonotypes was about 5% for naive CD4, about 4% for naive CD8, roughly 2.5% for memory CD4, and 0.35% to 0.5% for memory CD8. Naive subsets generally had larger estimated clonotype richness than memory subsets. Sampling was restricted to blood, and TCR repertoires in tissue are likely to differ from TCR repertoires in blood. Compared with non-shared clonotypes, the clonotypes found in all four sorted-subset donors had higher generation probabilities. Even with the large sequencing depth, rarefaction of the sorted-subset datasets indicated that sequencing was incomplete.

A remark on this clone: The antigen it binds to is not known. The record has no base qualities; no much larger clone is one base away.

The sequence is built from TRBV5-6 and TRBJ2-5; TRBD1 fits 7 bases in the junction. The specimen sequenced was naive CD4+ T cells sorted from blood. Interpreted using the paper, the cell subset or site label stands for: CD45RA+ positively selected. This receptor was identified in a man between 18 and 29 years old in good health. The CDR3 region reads CASSRGRIATKETQYF. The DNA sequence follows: TGTGCCAGCAGCAGGGGGCGCATTGCCACTAAAGAGACCCAGTACTTC.